This T cell receptor (beta chain) comes out of a study of blood T cell repertoires in COVID-19. About the study: The United States, Italy and Spain were the sources of the acute and convalescent COVID-19 samples. Sources were T cells, B-cell-depleted T cells, or PBMCs; the material itself was cDNA or gDNA.

One Seattle source followed patients from active infection through their disease course. CDR3 length equals 17 residues. The germline V gene encodes CDR1 SGHKS and CDR2 YYEKEE (reference sequence). V lost 5 bases and J lost 0, with 20 bases in between. Assay used: immunoSEQ multiplex PCR; TCRdb lists only in-frame clones, some missing. The sample holds some 190,000 clones, 85% seen once. This sequence joins TRBV5-5 and TRBJ1-1; D is ambiguous. Source material: peripheral blood. The clonotype comes from a person aged 65 to 85 with COVID-19, enrolled during active disease. The CDR3 nucleotides read TGTGCCAGCAGTAAACAGAGCACTAGGTCGATGAACACTGAAGCTTTCTTT. Translating it yields CASSKQSTRSMNTEAFF.